This T cell receptor beta chain comes out of a study of cytomegalovirus exposure and HLA in healthy donors. The V gene's germline CDR1 is MDHEN and CDR2 SYDVKM. The length of the CDR3 is 15 residues. V gave up 5 bases and J gave up 4 bases; unmatched junction bases: 9. It was with 60 Vbeta and 13 Jbeta primers that the PCR ran. The authors' processing: The count from a later analysis was 65 million to 90 million unique TCR beta chains, 9 million to 12 million of them shared. TCRdb keeps only in-frame clones here, not all; method: immunoSEQ multiplex PCR. V and J calls plus clone size are reproduced from that table; the DNA served to infer D and trimming. Seen here are roughly 200,000 clones, roughly 80% observed once, and the top ten hold about 3.1%. Details on this clone: Its antigen is undetermined. Other DNA sequences from this sample encode an identical CDR3 as well.

General study results and limits: Because they were indistinguishable, some V segments, including TRBV6-2 and TRBV6-3, were excluded. TCR beta V segments were, for the most part, productive about 87% or about 30% of the time in an earlier analysis.

V gene TRBV28 combines with J gene TRBJ2-7; 9 bases align to TRBD1. What was sequenced was PBMCs. The TCR comes from a man under 40 in good health and CMV-seronegative. The CDR3: CASSASTGGRYEQYF. CDR3 nucleotide sequence: TGTGCCAGCAGTGCCTCCACAGGGGGCAGGTACGAGCAGTACTTC.